This T cell receptor (beta chain) was retrieved from a study of T-cell reconstitution after alpha-beta-depleted transplantation in children. Study-wide results and limits: Fresh T-cell production supplied most of the T-cell counts and diversity seen one year after transplant. There were some patients whose high TCRbeta diversity at day 60 came from surviving recipient T cells and thymic progenitors. The study reportedly traced alpha-beta T cells about two months after transplant to several hundred expanded graft clones.

Researchers prepared the TCRbeta library using unique molecular identifiers, the study reports. TCRdb reprocessed the PCR reads with MiXCR, giving one entry per CDR3 protein. The sample has 500,000 to 600,000 distinct CDR3 sequences, more than 20% seen once. With regard to this clonotype: The antigen is not known.

CDR1 is SGHRS and CDR2 is YFSETQ in the germline V gene. J was trimmed by 3 bases and V by 5 bases; bases with no gene match: 6. CDR3 size: 14 residues. The sample in question was PBMCs, obtained before TCRalphabeta/CD19-depleted stem cell transplant. The V gene is TRBV5-1, the J gene TRBJ2-7, with 9 bases identical to TRBD2. The sequence was collected from a boy under two years old with Wiskott-Aldrich syndrome, due to receive a stem cell transplant. The CDR3 DNA follows: TGCGCCAGCAGACCCGGGACTAGCAGCTACGAGCAGTACTTC. This encodes CASRPGTSSYEQYF.